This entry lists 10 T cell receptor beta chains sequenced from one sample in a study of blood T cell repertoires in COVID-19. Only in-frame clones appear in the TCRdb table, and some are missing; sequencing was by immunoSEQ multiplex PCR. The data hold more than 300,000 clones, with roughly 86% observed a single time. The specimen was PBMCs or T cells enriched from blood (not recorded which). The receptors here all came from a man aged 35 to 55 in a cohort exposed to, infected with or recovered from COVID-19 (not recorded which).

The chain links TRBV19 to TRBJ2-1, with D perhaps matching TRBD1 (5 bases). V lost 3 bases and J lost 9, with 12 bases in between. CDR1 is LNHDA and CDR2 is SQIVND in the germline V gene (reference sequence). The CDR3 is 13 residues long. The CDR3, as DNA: TGTGCCAGTAGTATTGGGGCTAAAAGTGAGCAGTTCTTC. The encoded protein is CASSIGAKSEQFF. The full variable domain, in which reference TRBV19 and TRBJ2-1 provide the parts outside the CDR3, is DGGITQSPKYLFRKEGQNVTLSCEQNLNHDAMYWYRQDPGQGLRLIYYSQIVNDFQKGDIAEGYSVSREKKESFPLTVTSAQKNPTAFYLCASSIGAKSEQFFGPGTRLTVL.

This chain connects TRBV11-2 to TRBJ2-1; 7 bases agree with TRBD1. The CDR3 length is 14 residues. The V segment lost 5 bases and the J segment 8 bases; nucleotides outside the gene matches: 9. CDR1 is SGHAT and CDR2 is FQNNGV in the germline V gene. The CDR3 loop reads CASSVSSGQYEQFF. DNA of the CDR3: TGTGCCAGCAGCGTATCCTCGGGACAGTATGAGCAGTTCTTC.

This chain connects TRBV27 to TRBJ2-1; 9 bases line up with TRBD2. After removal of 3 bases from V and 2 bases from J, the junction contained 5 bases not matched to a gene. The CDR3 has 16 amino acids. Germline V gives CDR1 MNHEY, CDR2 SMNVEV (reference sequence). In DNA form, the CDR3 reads TGTGCCAGCAGTTTTAGCGGGAGAGGGGCCTACAATGAGCAGTTCTTC. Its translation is CASSFSGRGAYNEQFF.

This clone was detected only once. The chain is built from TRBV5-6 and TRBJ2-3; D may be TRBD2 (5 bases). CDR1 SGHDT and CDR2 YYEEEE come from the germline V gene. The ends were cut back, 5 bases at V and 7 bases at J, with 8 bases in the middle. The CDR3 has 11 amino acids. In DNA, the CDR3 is TGTGCCAGCAGGCAGCGGAATACGCAGTATTTT. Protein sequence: CASRQRNTQYF. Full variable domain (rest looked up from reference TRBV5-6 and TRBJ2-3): DAGVTQSPTHLIKTRGQQVTLRCSPKSGHDTVSWYQQALGQGPQFIFQYYEEEERQRGNFPDRFSGHQFPNYSSELNVNALLLGDSALYLCASRQRNTQYFGPGTRLTVL.

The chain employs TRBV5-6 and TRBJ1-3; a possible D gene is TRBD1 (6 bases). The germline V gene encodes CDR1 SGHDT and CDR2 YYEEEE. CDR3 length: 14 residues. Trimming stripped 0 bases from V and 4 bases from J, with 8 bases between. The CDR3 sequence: CASSLETGGNTIYF. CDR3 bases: TGTGCCAGCAGCTTGGAGACAGGAGGAAACACCATATATTTT.

DNA of the CDR3: TGTGCCAGCAGCGTAGACGGGAGACGAGATACGCAGTATTTT. Encoded protein: CASSVDGRRDTQYF. The chain carries TRBV9 and TRBJ2-3, with D possibly being TRBD2 (6 bases). Germline values: CDR1 SGDLS, CDR2 YYNGEE. The CDR3 covers 14 residues. Deletions cut 0 bases from V and 5 bases from J, with 10 bases between.

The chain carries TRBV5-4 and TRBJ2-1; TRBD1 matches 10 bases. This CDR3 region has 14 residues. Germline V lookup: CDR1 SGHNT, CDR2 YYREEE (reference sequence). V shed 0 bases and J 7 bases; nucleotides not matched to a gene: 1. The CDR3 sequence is CASSLAGQGNEQFF. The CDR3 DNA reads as TGTGCCAGCAGCTTGGCGGGACAGGGGAATGAGCAGTTCTTC.

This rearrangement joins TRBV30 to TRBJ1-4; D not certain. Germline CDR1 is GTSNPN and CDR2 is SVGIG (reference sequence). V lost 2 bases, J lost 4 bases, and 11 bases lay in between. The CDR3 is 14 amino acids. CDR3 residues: CAWSIGVLNEKLFF. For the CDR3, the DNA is TGTGCCTGGAGTATCGGGGTCCTTAATGAAAAACTGTTTTTT.

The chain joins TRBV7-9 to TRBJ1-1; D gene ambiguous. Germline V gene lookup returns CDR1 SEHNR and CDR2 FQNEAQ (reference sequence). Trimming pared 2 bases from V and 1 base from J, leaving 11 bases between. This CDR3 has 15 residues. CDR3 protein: CASSLFGLKNTEAFF. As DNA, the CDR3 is TGTGCCAGCAGCTTATTTGGGCTAAAGAACACTGAAGCTTTCTTT.

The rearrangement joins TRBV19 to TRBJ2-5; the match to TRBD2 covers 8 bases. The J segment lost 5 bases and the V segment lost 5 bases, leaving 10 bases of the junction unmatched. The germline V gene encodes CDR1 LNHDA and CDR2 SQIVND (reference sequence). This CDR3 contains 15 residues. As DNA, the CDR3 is TGTGCCAGTAGTGGGTCTAGCGGGCGGGGGGAGACCCAGTACTTC. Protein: CASSGSSGRGETQYF.